The 10 T cell receptor beta chains below all came from one sample that was sequenced in a study of low-dose radiotherapy and immunotherapy resistance in tumors. Specified time point: after trial treatment. Treatment described: LDRT plus nivolumab, ipilimumab, low-dose cyclophosphamide and aspirin (RACIN trial). Alpha and beta chains were covered, as first-strand cDNA relied on TRAV- and TRBV-specific primers. The authors amplified TCRs for approximately 20 PCR cycles with a constant-region primer and a V-primer adapter. TCRdb re-called the reads with MiXCR, one entry per CDR3 protein. Here the sample spans nearly 60,000 distinct CDR3 sequences, about a quarter being singletons. The sequenced sample was PBMCs, obtained after low-dose radiotherapy plus immunotherapy. The receptors originated from a male donor with prostate cancer.

This clonotype was seen at least ten times. This rearrangement joins TRBV29-1 to TRBJ2-2, with TRBD2 identical over 7 bases. With V trimmed by 3 bases and J by 5 bases, 6 bases remained unmatched. This CDR3 has 14 residues. Germline V gene sequence: CDR1 SQVTM, CDR2 ANQGSEA. CDR3 protein: CSVDWGGGTGELFF. The DNA for the CDR3 is TGCAGCGTTGATTGGGGGGGTGGGACCGGGGAGCTGTTTTTT.

This clonotype showed up many times. This chain connects TRBV24-1 to TRBJ2-1; 12 bases fit TRBD2. The V gene end was trimmed by 4 bases and the J gene end by 6 bases; junction bases not matched to a gene: 3. This CDR3 spans 15 amino acids. CDR1 and CDR2 (germline): KGHDR, SFDVKD. The CDR3 DNA is TGTGCCACCAGTGAAAAACTAGCGGGGGGCAATGAGCAGTTCTTC. It encodes CATSEKLAGGNEQFF.

This clonotype showed up many times. This CDR3 reads CASSDQQNNSPLHF. The CDR3 DNA is TGTGCCAGCAGTGACCAGCAGAATAATTCACCCCTCCACTTT. This chain joins TRBV2 and TRBJ1-6; D uncertain. The germline V gene encodes CDR1 SNHLY and CDR2 FYNNEI. The V end lost 3 bases, the J end lost 5 bases, and 8 bases lay between the germline ends. The CDR3 consists of 14 residues.

Ten or more counts support this clonotype. This chain links TRBV7-2 with TRBJ2-1; 7 bases line up with TRBD1. Germline CDR1 reads SGHTA; CDR2 reads FQGNSA. This CDR3 comprises 15 residues. The ends lost 1 base at V and 1 base at J; junction bases unmatched: 1. This CDR3 is CASSLGRGSYNEQFF. CDR3 bases: TGTGCCAGCAGCTTAGGCAGGGGGTCCTACAATGAGCAGTTCTTC.

There are a few counts of this clonotype. The rearrangement links TRBV5-1 to TRBJ2-5, with unresolved D. This CDR3 is 14 amino acids long. V was shortened by 1 base and J by 1 base, with 8 bases between the two germline ends. CDR1 SGHRS and CDR2 YFSETQ come from the germline V gene. The CDR3 DNA follows: TGCGCCAGCAGCTTGCTCCAGATCCAAGAGACCCAGTACTTC. It is translated as CASSLLQIQETQYF.

This clonotype was detected ten times or more. This chain joins TRBV5-1 and TRBJ2-7; unclear D gene. V lost 0 bases and J lost 4, with 11 bases in between. This CDR3 has 14 amino acids. From germline, CDR1 is SGHRS and CDR2 YFSETQ. The CDR3 region is CASSLADHLYEQYF. The CDR3 DNA reads TGCGCCAGCAGCTTGGCAGATCATCTTTACGAGCAGTACTTC.

This clonotype was detected many times. This sequence is one base from a far larger clone and is likely a read error. The chain uses TRBV10-3 and TRBJ2-7; TRBD2 is a possible D gene (6 bases). Germline V gene sequence: CDR1 ENHRY, CDR2 SYGVKD. The CDR3 totals 14 residues. The germline V and J ends were trimmed by 2 bases and 7 bases, with 15 bases remaining between them. This CDR3 reads CAISEQTSQDEQYF. The CDR3 nucleotides are TGTGCCATCAGTGAGCAAACTAGCCAAGATGAGCAGTACTTC.

This clonotype was detected only a few times. The rearrangement links TRBV19 to TRBJ1-5; D unclear. Looked up from germline, CDR1 is LNHDA and CDR2 is SQIVND (reference sequence). This CDR3 spans 11 amino acids. Deletions cut 8 bases from V and 7 bases from J, with 9 bases between. The CDR3 loop reads CASGVRQPQHF. As DNA, the CDR3 is TGTGCCAGTGGGGTCCGCCAGCCCCAGCATTTT.

In regard to this clonotype: This likely reflects a read error, since a far larger clone is one base away. V usage is TRBV6-5 and J usage is TRBJ2-1; D uncertain. Germline CDR1 reads MNHEY; CDR2 reads SVGAGI. The CDR3 runs 11 residues. Trimming took off 1 base at V and 10 bases at J, with 5 bases between the two ends. The CDR3 reads CASSYYDEQFF. The CDR3, as DNA: TGTGCCAGCAGTTACTACGACGAGCAGTTCTTC.

This clonotype was detected many times. This chain uses TRBV6-2 or TRBV6-3 with TRBJ1-1; a weak D match, TRBD1 (5 bases). The CDR3 is made up of 12 amino acids. V was clipped by 2 bases and J by 8 bases, with 9 bases between them. Per germline, CDR1 MNHEY and CDR2 SVGEGT. CDR3 bases: TGTGCCAGCAGTTACGCCTCAGGGGAAGCTTTCTTT. This gives the protein CASSYASGEAFF.